Presented here are 17 T cell receptor beta chains from one specimen sequenced in a study of cytomegalovirus exposure and HLA in healthy donors. The PCR employed 60 Vbeta primers together with 13 Jbeta primers. Sequencing used immunoSEQ multiplex PCR; TCRdb keeps in-frame clones, though not all of them. The repertoire holds 150,000 to 200,000 clones, around three quarters seen once, with more than 3% in the top ten. Sequencing used PBMCs. The receptors were sampled from a male donor in good health and CMV-seronegative.

This chain uses TRBV6-1 with TRBJ2-3; 7 bases are shared with TRBD1. This CDR3 has 15 amino acids. V was clipped by 4 bases and J by 4 bases; unmatched bases: 8. The germline V gene encodes CDR1 MNHNS and CDR2 SASEGT. As DNA, the CDR3 is TGTGCCAGCAGTGCCGACAGGGTCCGGGCAGATACGCAGTATTTT. As protein: CASSADRVRADTQYF.

This chain uses TRBV29-1 with TRBJ2-1; 11 bases line up with TRBD2. Germline trimming cut 0 bases from V and 9 bases from J; bases unmatched to any gene: 4. The CDR3 runs 14 residues. The V gene's germline CDR1 is SQVTM and CDR2 ANQGSEA. The CDR3 is CSVEDQLAGAEQFF. The CDR3 nucleotides are TGCAGCGTTGAAGATCAACTAGCGGGAGCTGAGCAGTTCTTC.

The V call is TRBV25-1, the J call TRBJ2-3; the D gene is possibly TRBD2 (5 bases). The CDR3 has 15 amino acids. Germline assignment: CDR1 MGHDK and CDR2 SYGVNS. Trimming pared 6 bases from V and 2 bases from J, leaving 15 bases between. CDR3 in amino acids: CASSKLVYDTDTQYF. The CDR3 coding sequence is TGTGCCAGCAGCAAACTAGTTTATGACACAGATACGCAGTATTTT.

This chain links TRBV7-9 with TRBJ1-3, with no clear D. The V gene lost 5 bases and the J gene lost 0 bases, with 11 bases spanning the gap. The CDR3 consists of 15 residues. The germline V gene has CDR1 SEHNR and CDR2 FQNEAQ (reference sequence). This CDR3 reads CASSIRGHSGNTIYF. Here the CDR3 DNA reads TGTGCCAGCAGCATTCGGGGTCACTCTGGAAACACCATATATTTT.

The chain combines TRBV5-6 with TRBJ1-1, with a weak D call TRBD1 (6 bases). CDR3 length: 14 residues. Germline assignment: CDR1 SGHDT and CDR2 YYEEEE. The V and J ends lost 2 bases and 0 bases respectively, with 8 bases between them. CDR3 loop: CASSFDRLNTEAFF. CDR3 sequence (DNA): TGTGCCAGCAGCTTCGACAGGCTGAACACTGAAGCTTTCTTT.

This chain uses TRBV2 with TRBJ1-2; D remains unclear. Per the germline V gene, CDR1 is SNHLY and CDR2 is FYNNEI. The germline V and J ends were trimmed by 8 bases and 5 bases, with 12 bases remaining between them. The CDR3 covers 12 residues. CDR3 in amino acids: CASRTEVYGYTF. DNA of the CDR3: TGTGCCAGCCGCACCGAGGTATATGGCTACACCTTC.

The chain recombines TRBV20-1 with TRBJ1-4; TRBD1 is a possible D gene (5 bases). V was cut by 6 bases and J by 7 bases, with 6 bases left in between. Germline V CDR1 and CDR2: DFQATT, SNEGSKA (reference sequence). There are 10 residues in the CDR3. CDR3: CSAGGEKLFF. The CDR3 region has the DNA TGCAGTGCCGGGGGTGAAAAACTGTTTTTT.

The rearrangement uses TRBV4-3 and TRBJ1-1, with 7 bases aligning to TRBD1. V lost 1 base and J lost 0; bases outside the gene matches: 5. This CDR3 comprises 16 residues. The germline V gene has CDR1 LGHNA and CDR2 YSLEER. This CDR3 reads CASSQGSGTVNTEAFF. The CDR3 coding sequence is TGCGCCAGCAGCCAAGGCTCCGGGACAGTGAACACTGAAGCTTTCTTT.

V usage is TRBV5-1 and J usage is TRBJ2-3; D may be TRBD2 (5 bases). Trimming cost V 0 bases and J 0 bases, with 11 bases left between them. Germline CDR1 SGHRS, CDR2 YFSETQ. The CDR3 sequence is 16 residues long. CDR3: CASSLGARGSTDTQYF. CDR3 DNA sequence: TGCGCCAGCAGCTTGGGGGCCCGCGGGAGCACAGATACGCAGTATTTT.

The chain carries TRBV2 and TRBJ1-5; 8 bases are shared with TRBD1. With V trimmed by 6 bases and J by 3 bases, 7 bases remained unmatched. Germline values: CDR1 SNHLY, CDR2 FYNNEI. The CDR3 consists of 15 residues. The CDR3 region is CASRTGQGANQPQHF. The DNA for the CDR3 is TGTGCCAGCAGAACGGGGCAGGGGGCCAATCAGCCCCAGCATTTT. The complete variable domain, with remaining parts taken from reference TRBV2 and TRBJ1-5, reads EPEVTQTPSHQVTQMGQEVILRCVPISNHLYFYWYRQILGQKVEFLVSFYNNEISEKSEIFDDQFSVERPDGSNFTLKIRSTKLEDSAMYFCASRTGQGANQPQHFGDGTRLSIL.

This rearrangement joins TRBV5-5 to TRBJ1-4; D might be TRBD1 (5 bases). Trimming left V 4 bases short and J 7 bases short, with 23 bases between. This CDR3 is built from 17 residues. The germline V gene has CDR1 SGHKS and CDR2 YYEKEE (reference sequence). The CDR3 protein is CASSPQKDTAGAEKLFF. CDR3 DNA sequence: TGTGCCAGCAGCCCCCAAAAGGACACAGCTGGGGCTGAAAAACTGTTTTTT.

This clone was seen only once. V is TRBV30 and J is TRBJ1-6; tentatively, D is TRBD1 (5 bases). The CDR3 spans 15 residues. The ends were cut back, 4 bases at V and 4 bases at J, with 14 bases in the middle. The germline CDR1 and CDR2 sequences are GTSNPN and SVGIG (reference sequence). DNA for the CDR3: TGTGCCTGGAACCCAGGGCTTAGGTATAATTCACCCCTCCACTTT. It specifies CAWNPGLRYNSPLHF.

The chain joins TRBV5-5 to TRBJ1-4; D might be TRBD1 (5 bases). The CDR3 covers 14 residues. Germline lookup yields CDR1 SGHKS and CDR2 YYEKEE (reference sequence). V shed 0 bases and J shed 5 bases, with 8 bases lying between them. The CDR3 reads CASSLGQGNEKLFF. Written as DNA, the CDR3 is TGTGCCAGCAGCTTGGGTCAGGGAAATGAAAAACTGTTTTTT.

The V call is TRBV27, the J call TRBJ2-5; 8 bases match TRBD2. With the DNA end fitting TRBJ2-7 better, the J assignment may be wrong. The CDR3 covers 15 residues. Germline V lookup: CDR1 MNHEY, CDR2 SMNVEV (reference sequence). This CDR3 reads CASSTSGIATYEQYF. The CDR3 DNA reads as TGTGCCAGCAGTACTAGCGGAATAGCTACCTACGAGCAGTACTTC.

This chain links TRBV5-6 with TRBJ2-1; 8 bases agree with TRBD2. There are 14 residues in the CDR3. CDR1 is SGHDT and CDR2 is YYEEEE in the germline V gene. After removal of 7 bases from V and 8 bases from J, the junction contained 11 bases not matched to a gene. CDR3 in DNA: TGTGCCAGCCCTGCGGGGGGCAGGGGCGATGAGCAGTTCTTC. Translated: CASPAGGRGDEQFF.

The rearrangement links TRBV7-8 to TRBJ1-6; 8 bases align to TRBD1. The CDR3 contains 17 residues. CDR1 and CDR2 (germline): SGHVS, FQNEAQ. Germline trimming cut 0 bases from V and 9 bases from J; bases unmatched to any gene: 10. CDR3 sequence reads: CASSLAGDRRTSSPLHF. For the CDR3, the DNA is TGTGCCAGCAGCTTAGCGGGGGACAGGAGGACTTCTTCACCCCTCCACTTT.

The chain links TRBV19 to TRBJ1-5, with 9 bases identical to TRBD1. CDR3 size: 15 residues. CDR1 LNHDA and CDR2 SQIVND come from the germline V gene (reference sequence). The trim removed 7 bases at V and 3 bases at J, leaving 7 bases unmatched. The CDR3 here is CASKTWDRVNQPQHF. The CDR3 nucleotides are TGTGCCAGTAAGACTTGGGACAGGGTCAATCAGCCCCAGCATTTT.